This T cell receptor (beta chain) originates from a study of T cell repertoires in cytomegalovirus infection. Study details: Recently identified HLA-C-restricted CMV epitopes and well-studied HLA-B-restricted CMV epitopes were used by the study. Matching HLA type, along with CMV infection, was indicated by public TCR beta signatures. Broader study findings: Clonotype analysis showed dominance of the ex vivo response by HLA-C-restricted CMV-specific TCR beta clonotypes. CMV carriers with the relevant HLA were identified by cumulative public TCR beta family frequency.

This CDR3 has 12 residues. Deletions cut 4 bases from V and 5 bases from J, with 10 bases between. The germline V gene has CDR1 SQVTM and CDR2 ANQGSEA. TCRdb reprocessed the reads via MiXCR and lists one record per CDR3 protein. The sample has about 280,000 distinct CDR3 sequences, less than 25% seen once. As for this clonotype: As yet, its antigen is unknown.

The material sequenced was cultured PBMCs, taken from culture after CMV antigen stimulation. The origin of this receptor is a human donor in good health (CMV status not recorded). Some clones in this sample may be carry-over from other donors' samples. The rearrangement links TRBV29-1 to TRBJ2-3; no definite D call. DNA for the CDR3: TGCAGCGTTGGAAGGGAACGAGATACGCAGTATTTT. Its translation: CSVGRERDTQYF.